This entry describes one TCR beta chain. What it recognizes is unknown. The 5'RACE method, run with constant-segment primers, produced TCR alpha and TCR beta cDNA libraries (carrying sample barcodes and UMIs). MiXCR was run by TCRdb on the 5' RACE reads, yielding one entry per CDR3 protein. This table holds approximately 250,000 distinct CDR3 sequences, roughly a sixth found once. This specimen comes from a study of T-cell memory formation after mild COVID-19. The germline gives CDR1 LGHNA, CDR2 YSLEER. The V and J ends lost 3 bases and 3 bases, in that order; junction bases with no gene match: 4. The CDR3 runs 15 residues. Whole-study findings and limits: Mainly in CM and EM were contracting CD4+ clones; CD8+ were in EMRA.

Source material: PBMCs or a T cell subset sorted from them (not recorded which). This TCR was sampled from a young man who had mild COVID-19 (a few samples of this study predate the infection). Cell type and time point are not known. The chain has TRBV4-3 and TRBJ2-1; 8 bases align to TRBD1. CDR3 protein: CASSQSDRGYNEQFF. The DNA of the CDR3 is TGCGCCAGCAGCCAGAGCGACAGGGGCTACAATGAGCAGTTCTTC.